One and the same sample provided the 28 T cell receptor beta chains below, sequenced in a study of blood T cell repertoires in COVID-19. TCRdb keeps only in-frame clones here, not all; method: immunoSEQ multiplex PCR. This sample yields about 180,000 clones, of which 65% to 85% are seen a single time; 6.5% to 8.5% belongs to the top ten. Sequenced material: peripheral blood. These receptors were taken from a woman between 40 and 50 years old with COVID-19, enrolled during active disease.

The chain combines TRBV28 with TRBJ1-2; D remains ambiguous. This CDR3 region has 14 residues. The V end was cut by 6 bases, the J end by 0 bases, with 11 bases between. Germline V CDR1 and CDR2: MDHEN, SYDVKM. CDR3 in DNA: TGTGCCAGCAGCCCCCCGGGGACTAACTATGGCTACACCTTC. Encoded protein: CASSPPGTNYGYTF.

The genes are TRBV5-4 and TRBJ2-5, with TRBD1 matching 7 bases. The germline V gene has CDR1 SGHNT and CDR2 YYREEE (reference sequence). CDR3 length equals 14 residues. V trimming: 9 bases; J trimming: 1 base; junction bases outside the gene matches: 9. The CDR3 reads CAIAGGLSQETQYF. The CDR3 coding sequence is TGTGCCATAGCAGGGGGTCTCTCCCAAGAGACCCAGTACTTC. The full variable domain, its missing parts supplied by reference TRBV5-4 and TRBJ2-5, is ETGVTQSPTHLIKTRGQQVTLRCSSQSGHNTVSWYQQALGQGPQFIFQYYREEENGRGNFPPRFSGLQFPNYSSELNVNALELDDSALYLCAIAGGLSQETQYFGPGTRLLVL.

This clone came up once. The same CDR3 is also encoded by other DNA sequences in this sample. The genes are TRBV9 and TRBJ1-3, with TRBD1 as a possible D gene (5 bases). The CDR3 is 14 residues long. Germline CDR1 SGDLS, CDR2 YYNGEE. V lost 2 bases to trimming and J lost 4 bases, with 10 bases between them. The CDR3 DNA follows: TGTGCCAGCAGCGTTACCAGGGCCGGAAACACCATATATTTT. It encodes CASSVTRAGNTIYF.

The V call is TRBV3-1 (or the pseudogene TRBV3-2), the J call TRBJ1-2, with 8 bases identical to TRBD1. The CDR3 spans 12 residues. CDR1 is LGHDT and CDR2 is YNNKEL in the germline V gene (reference sequence). The V gene end was trimmed by 3 bases and the J gene end by 7 bases; junction bases not matched to a gene: 1. The DNA for the CDR3 is TGTGCCAGCAGCCAGACAGGGGCTGGCTACACCTTC. It yields the protein CASSQTGAGYTF.

The chain employs TRBV6-5 and TRBJ2-7; 10 bases map to TRBD2. The CDR3 extends over 14 amino acids. Trimming took 8 bases from V and 3 from J; bases not matched to a gene: 7. Germline V gene data show CDR1 as MNHEY and CDR2 as SVGAGI. The CDR3 DNA sequence: TGTGCCAGCCCCCCGGCTAGCGGGGGCTACGAGCAGTACTTC. Its translation: CASPPASGGYEQYF.

The V gene is TRBV11-2, the J gene TRBJ1-3, with D unresolved. V was clipped by 7 bases and J by 0 bases, with 7 bases between them. Germline V gene data show CDR1 as SGHAT and CDR2 as FQNNGV. This CDR3 is 13 amino acids long. CDR3 nucleotides: TGTGCCAGCAAAATCAGCTCTGGAAACACCATATATTTT. Translating gives CASKISSGNTIYF.

The V call is TRBV19, the J call TRBJ1-5; TRBD1 matches 7 bases. Trimming took 8 bases from V and 2 from J; bases not matched to a gene: 9. The CDR3 sequence is 15 residues long. The germline V gene has CDR1 LNHDA and CDR2 SQIVND (reference sequence). CDR3 region: CASHRGQWGNQPQHF. The CDR3 nucleotides are TGTGCCAGTCACAGGGGACAATGGGGCAATCAGCCCCAGCATTTT. Using reference TRBV19 and TRBJ1-5 for the parts outside the CDR3, the full variable domain is DGGITQSPKYLFRKEGQNVTLSCEQNLNHDAMYWYRQDPGQGLRLIYYSQIVNDFQKGDIAEGYSVSREKKESFPLTVTSAQKNPTAFYLCASHRGQWGNQPQHFGDGTRLSIL.

The sample holds a few counts of this clone. The chain combines TRBV7-2 with TRBJ2-7, with D possibly TRBD2 on 5 matching bases. Germline CDR1 is SGHTA and CDR2 is FQGNSA. V lost 5 bases and J 3 bases, leaving 20 bases between the germline ends. This CDR3 is 16 amino acids long. CDR3 coding DNA: TGTGCCAGCAGCCTGAGAGCGGCTTCACCGATCTACGAGCAGTACTTC. It yields the protein CASSLRAASPIYEQYF.

The genes are TRBV6-6 and TRBJ1-2, with TRBD1 matching 7 bases. Per germline, CDR1 MNHNY and CDR2 SVGAGI (reference sequence). CDR3 size: 13 residues. J lost 8 bases, V lost 6 bases, and 9 bases had no gene match. CDR3 in amino acids: CASRNRGAGGYTF. The CDR3 DNA reads as TGTGCCAGCAGGAACAGGGGCGCGGGGGGCTACACCTTC.

The genes are TRBV24-1 and TRBJ2-3; TRBD1 matches 8 bases. This CDR3 has 16 residues. V lost 5 bases and J lost 4; bases outside the gene matches: 10. The germline CDR1 and CDR2 sequences are KGHDR and SFDVKD. CDR3 residues: CATSAADRGIADTQYF. CDR3 sequence (DNA): TGTGCCACCAGTGCCGCAGACAGGGGAATAGCAGATACGCAGTATTTT.

The V call is TRBV19, the J call TRBJ1-5; 8 bases fit TRBD1. V dropped 3 bases and J dropped 9; count of bases not matched to a gene: 16. From germline, CDR1 is LNHDA and CDR2 SQIVND (reference sequence). The CDR3 length is 17 residues. DNA of the CDR3: TGTGCCAGTAGTATCACCCGGACAGGGCTCAATTATCCGCCCCAGCATTTT. Encoded protein: CASSITRTGLNYPPQHF.

The CDR3 bases are TGTGCCAGCAGTGAAGATAACTACACCGGGAGGGGGTCCAGGGTCTACTCCTACGAGCAGTACTTC. Translating gives CASSEDNYTGRGSRVYSYEQYF. The chain carries TRBV2 and TRBJ2-7; 8 positions match TRBD2. The CDR3 sequence is 22 residues long. Trimming took 1 base from V and 0 from J; bases not matched to a gene: 23. Germline CDR1 is SNHLY and CDR2 is FYNNEI.

The chain uses TRBV19 and TRBJ1-4; 7 bases align to TRBD1. Trimming cost V 9 bases and J 0 bases; bases outside gene matches: 4. CDR3 length: 14 residues. Germline CDR1 reads LNHDA; CDR2 reads SQIVND (reference sequence). The CDR3 sequence: CASRDRATNEKLFF. For the CDR3, the DNA is TGTGCCAGCAGAGACAGGGCAACTAATGAAAAACTGTTTTTT.

J is TRBJ2-1 and V is TRBV3-1 (or the pseudogene TRBV3-2); D not certain. The CDR3 sequence is 15 residues long. Trimming left V 4 bases short and J 4 bases short, with 14 bases between. The germline V gene encodes CDR1 LGHDT and CDR2 YNNKEL (reference sequence). In DNA, the CDR3 is TGTGCCAGCAGCCCCCTGCCCAGGCCTTACAATGAGCAGTTCTTC. Amino acid sequence: CASSPLPRPYNEQFF.

This clone was observed a handful of times. The J gene is TRBJ1-2, the V gene TRBV7-9; 7 bases agree with TRBD1. CDR3 size: 14 residues. V was pared by 4 bases and J by 4 bases, with 6 bases of the junction left unmatched. CDR1 is SEHNR and CDR2 is FQNEAQ in the germline V gene (reference sequence). The CDR3 here is CASSSEQGTYGYTF. In DNA form, the CDR3 reads TGTGCCAGCAGCTCTGAACAGGGGACCTATGGCTACACCTTC. Looking up the rest from reference TRBV7-9 and TRBJ1-2 gives the full variable domain: DTGVSQNPRHKITKRGQNVTFRCDPISEHNRLYWYRQTLGQGPEFLTYFQNEAQLEKSRLLSDRFSAERPKGSFSTLEIQRTEQGDSAMYLCASSSEQGTYGYTFGSGTRLTVV.

The genes are TRBV28 and TRBJ1-1; no clear D. Trimming left V 3 bases short and J 0 bases short, with 11 bases between. The CDR3 consists of 15 residues. Per germline, CDR1 MDHEN and CDR2 SYDVKM. CDR3 loop: CASSFSGLMNTEAFF. The DNA for the CDR3 is TGTGCCAGCAGTTTTTCTGGACTGATGAACACTGAAGCTTTCTTT.

In DNA form, the CDR3 reads TGCGCCAGCAGCCAAGATTTGAGAGACAGTCAGAATCAGCCCCAGCATTTT. Translated, it gives CASSQDLRDSQNQPQHF. This sequence joins TRBV4-1 and TRBJ1-5; tentatively, D is TRBD1 (5 bases). CDR3 length: 17 amino acids. The germline V and J ends were trimmed by 0 bases and 4 bases, with 16 bases remaining between them. Germline V gene sequence: CDR1 MGHRA, CDR2 YSYEKL.

This clone came up a few times. The chain links TRBV3-1 (or the pseudogene TRBV3-2) to TRBJ1-4, with TRBD1 matching over 7 bases. The ends lost 0 bases at V and 6 bases at J; junction bases unmatched: 7. Germline-derived CDR1 and CDR2 are LGHDT and YNNKEL (reference sequence). The CDR3 totals 16 residues. CDR3 loop: CASSQDGTVGDEKLFF. As DNA, the CDR3 is TGTGCCAGCAGCCAAGACGGGACAGTGGGAGATGAAAAACTGTTTTTT.

The V call is TRBV4-1, the J call TRBJ1-2; D gene uncertain. This CDR3 spans 15 amino acids. Trimming removed 0 bases from V and 7 bases from J, with 15 bases in between. Germline V gene sequence: CDR1 MGHRA, CDR2 YSYEKL. CDR3 in amino acids: CASSQDARWAGGYTF. In nucleotides, the CDR3 is TGCGCCAGCAGCCAAGATGCAAGGTGGGCGGGTGGCTACACCTTC.

The chain joins TRBV4-2 to TRBJ2-3, with 8 bases identical to TRBD2. Germline lookup yields CDR1 LGHNA and CDR2 YNFKEQ. The J segment lost 6 bases and the V segment lost 4 bases, leaving 9 bases of the junction unmatched. The CDR3 sequence is 15 residues long. CDR3 nucleotide sequence: TGTGCCAGCAGCCTAACACGGGGGGGAGCGGATACGCAGTATTTT. Protein sequence: CASSLTRGGADTQYF.

The gene calls are TRBV19 and TRBJ2-7; 9 bases agree with TRBD1. CDR1 and CDR2 (germline): LNHDA, SQIVND (reference sequence). J was trimmed by 2 bases and V by 3 bases; bases with no gene match: 5. This CDR3 region has 15 residues. The CDR3 reads CASSMGTGWTYEQYF. DNA of the CDR3: TGTGCCAGTAGTATGGGGACAGGGTGGACCTACGAGCAGTACTTC. The entire variable domain, with the rest obtained from reference TRBV19 and TRBJ2-7, is as follows: DGGITQSPKYLFRKEGQNVTLSCEQNLNHDAMYWYRQDPGQGLRLIYYSQIVNDFQKGDIAEGYSVSREKKESFPLTVTSAQKNPTAFYLCASSMGTGWTYEQYFGPGTRLTVT.

The chain recombines TRBV27 with TRBJ1-1; TRBD1 agrees at 7 bases. The CDR3 contains 15 residues. The J segment lost 5 bases and the V segment lost 0 bases, leaving 6 bases of the junction unmatched. Germline CDR1 MNHEY, CDR2 SMNVEV (reference sequence). Here the CDR3 DNA reads TGTGCCAGCAGTTTATCCCCGACAGGGAAAACTGAAGCTTTCTTT. It translates to CASSLSPTGKTEAFF.

This sequence joins TRBV27 and TRBJ1-3; 8 positions match TRBD1. The germline V gene encodes CDR1 MNHEY and CDR2 SMNVEV (reference sequence). Germline trimming cut 2 bases from V and 3 bases from J; bases unmatched to any gene: 0. The CDR3 totals 14 residues. DNA for the CDR3: TGTGCCAGCAGTTTAACAGGGGGTGGAAACACCATATATTTT. Residues: CASSLTGGGNTIYF.

The chain carries TRBV27 and TRBJ1-5; a weak D match, TRBD1 (6 bases). V lost 3 bases and J lost 2, with 14 bases in between. The CDR3 has 16 amino acids. Germline CDR1 is MNHEY and CDR2 is SMNVEV (reference sequence). The CDR3 sequence: CASSFSGGRGNQPQHF. CDR3 bases: TGTGCCAGCAGTTTTTCGGGGGGCCGGGGCAATCAGCCCCAGCATTTT.

The CDR3 nucleotides are TGTGCCAGCAGCCATAACAGGGGCACCGGGGAGCTGTTTTTT. Translated: CASSHNRGTGELFF. The chain employs TRBV14 and TRBJ2-2; 7 nucleotides match TRBD1. This CDR3 region has 14 residues. In germline, CDR1 is SGHDN, CDR2 FVKESK. The ends lost 3 bases at V and 4 bases at J; junction bases unmatched: 2.

The genes are TRBV29-1 and TRBJ1-1; a possible D gene is TRBD1 (5 bases). The germline gives CDR1 SQVTM, CDR2 ANQGSEA. CDR3 length: 13 residues. V lost 8 bases, J lost 1 base, and 14 bases lay in between. The CDR3 region is CSIAGRGNTEAFF. The DNA for the CDR3 is TGCAGCATCGCAGGGCGTGGGAACACTGAAGCTTTCTTT. The variable domain in full, completed from reference TRBV29-1 and TRBJ1-1, reads SAVISQKPSRDICQRGTSLTIQCQVDSQVTMMFWYRQQPGQSLTLIATANQGSEATYESGFVIDKFPISRPNLTFSTLTVSNMSPEDSSIYLCSIAGRGNTEAFFGQGTRLTVV.

For this clone: Other nucleotide sequences from this sample produce the same CDR3. The CDR3 DNA follows: TGTGCCAGCTCACCACTCCCAGCCGGGGAGCTGTTTTTT. This codes for CASSPLPAGELFF. This chain connects TRBV18 to TRBJ2-2; D gene unclear. The CDR3 runs 13 residues. With 1 base removed from V and 6 bases from J, the gap between germline ends came to 6 bases. Germline V gene lookup returns CDR1 KGHSH and CDR2 LQKENI.

This chain uses TRBV13 with TRBJ1-2; possible D gene TRBD1, 6 bases. The CDR3 contains 13 residues. V was clipped by 7 bases and J by 8 bases, with 17 bases between them. Germline lookup yields CDR1 PRHDT and CDR2 FYEKMQ (reference sequence). The CDR3 here is CASIRGGAKGYTF. Here the CDR3 DNA reads TGTGCCAGCATACGGGGGGGCGCGAAGGGCTACACCTTC.